This TCR beta chain was recorded in a study of CXCR3-negative and CXCR3-positive naive CD8 T cells. Findings of the study overall: When CXCR3-positive naive cells were set against CXCR3-negative naive cells, the former had more hydrophobic TRB CDR3s.

The authors made the TRB cDNA libraries by 5' RACE using UMI labels. Reprocessing the 5' RACE reads, TCRdb reports a single entry for every CDR3 protein and omits DNA. This sample's table has about 94,000 distinct CDR3 sequences. Per the germline V gene, CDR1 is MNHNY and CDR2 is SVGAGI (reference sequence). There are 14 residues in the CDR3. Concerning this clonotype: The antigen is not known.

A CD45RO-CCR7+CD27+CD95- phenotype identified naive CD8+ T cells. The source is a human donor in good health. Some clones in this sample may be carry-over from other donors' samples. Sequencing input: naive CXCR3+ CD8+ T cells from blood. Subset indicated: CD45RO-CCR7+CD27+CD95- naive CD8+ T cells expressing CXCR3 (TNR3+). The chain uses TRBV6-6 and TRBJ2-3; absent DNA, TCRdb's TRBD1 call cannot be checked. CDR3 in amino acids: CASSYYRGTDTQYF.